The T cell receptor (beta chain) under discussion was sequenced for a study of PD-1 blockade in classical Hodgkin lymphoma. This CDR3 has 16 amino acids. CDR1 and CDR2 (germline): MNHEY, SMNVEV (reference sequence). V lost 2 bases, J lost 0 bases, and 11 bases lay in between. Generated by immunoSEQ multiplex PCR, the TCRdb table keeps only in-frame clones and is missing some. The sample yields 30,000 to 40,000 clones, roughly 80% seen once. All patients experienced relapse after autologous stem cell transplantation, and brentuximab vedotin exposure was variable. Classifying best responses yielded complete response, partial response or progressive disease.

The material was peripheral blood mononuclear cells (PBMCs), obtained at baseline. This sequence originates from a human donor with classical Hodgkin lymphoma. The gene calls are TRBV27 and TRBJ1-5, with D maybe TRBD1 (6 bases). The CDR3 nucleotides read TGTGCCAGCAGTTTAAGGGGACATACTAGCAATCAGCCCCAGCATTTT. Encoded protein: CASSLRGHTSNQPQHF.